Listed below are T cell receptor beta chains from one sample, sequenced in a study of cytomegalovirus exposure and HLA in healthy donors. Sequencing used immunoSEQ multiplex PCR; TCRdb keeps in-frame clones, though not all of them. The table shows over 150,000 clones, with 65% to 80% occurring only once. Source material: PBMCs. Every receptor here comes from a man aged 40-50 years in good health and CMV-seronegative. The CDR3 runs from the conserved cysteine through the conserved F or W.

CASGPLSTGNTEAFF | TRBV6-1
CASSLARTQETQYF | TRBV13
CAWSTGGPEQFF | TRBV30
CASSLNSLNYGYTF | TRBV7-8
CASSFSGNGANVLTF | TRBV5-1
CASSRRESGELFF | TRBV7-8
CASQPGGVVNEKLFF | TRBV5-1
CASSPRYQGLNTEAFF | TRBV9
CASSRGQSNSPLHF | TRBV7-3
CASSATGSGANVLTF | TRBV19
CASSTIQGTNEKLFF | TRBV19
CASSLAETYEQYF | TRBV7-9
CASSFLTGDTGELFF | TRBV5-4
CASTRGGTQNTGELFF | TRBV7-2
CAWSVHGGQGYEQYF | TRBV30